Many counts were recorded for the clone carrying this T cell receptor (beta chain). The antigen is unknown. The germline V gene has CDR1 MDHEN and CDR2 SYDVKM. The CDR3 has 12 amino acids. Trimming stripped 5 bases from V and 2 bases from J, with 7 bases between. Clinical symptoms, serum thyroxine, TRAb, thyroid ultrasound and orbital computed tomography established diagnosis. This entry belongs to a study of T cells in Graves' hyperthyroidism and ophthalmopathy. Study-level points and caveats: Most expanded thyroid clonotypes above 0.001 recurred in blood.

TCR beta CDR3 regions were amplified from RNA. The TCR CDR3 first-round RT-PCR relied on the HTBI primer set. TCRdb itself ran the multiplex PCR reads through MiXCR, one entry per CDR3 protein. This sample has over 650,000 distinct CDR3 sequences, with about a sixth found just once. The sequenced sample was blood. The TCR was taken from a young man with Graves' hyperthyroidism. The gene calls are TRBV28 and TRBJ2-7; D unclear. CDR3 sequence reads: CASSLFPYEQYF. The CDR3 nucleotides read TGTGCCAGCAGTCTATTCCCCTACGAGCAGTACTTC.